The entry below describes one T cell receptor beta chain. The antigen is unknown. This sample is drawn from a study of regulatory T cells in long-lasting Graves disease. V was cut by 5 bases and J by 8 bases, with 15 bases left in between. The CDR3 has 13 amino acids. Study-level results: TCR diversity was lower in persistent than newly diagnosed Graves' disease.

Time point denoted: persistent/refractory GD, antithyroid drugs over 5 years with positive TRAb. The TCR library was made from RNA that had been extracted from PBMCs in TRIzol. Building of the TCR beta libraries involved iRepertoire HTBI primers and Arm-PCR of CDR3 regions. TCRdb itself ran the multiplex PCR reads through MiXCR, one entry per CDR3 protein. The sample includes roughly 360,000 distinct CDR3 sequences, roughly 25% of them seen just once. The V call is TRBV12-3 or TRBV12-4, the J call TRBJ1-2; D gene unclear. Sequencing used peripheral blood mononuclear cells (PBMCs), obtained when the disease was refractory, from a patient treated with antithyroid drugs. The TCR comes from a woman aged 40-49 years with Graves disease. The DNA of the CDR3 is TGTGCCAGCAGTCGAGAAGGGTCCTTCGGCTACACCTTC. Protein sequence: CASSREGSFGYTF.